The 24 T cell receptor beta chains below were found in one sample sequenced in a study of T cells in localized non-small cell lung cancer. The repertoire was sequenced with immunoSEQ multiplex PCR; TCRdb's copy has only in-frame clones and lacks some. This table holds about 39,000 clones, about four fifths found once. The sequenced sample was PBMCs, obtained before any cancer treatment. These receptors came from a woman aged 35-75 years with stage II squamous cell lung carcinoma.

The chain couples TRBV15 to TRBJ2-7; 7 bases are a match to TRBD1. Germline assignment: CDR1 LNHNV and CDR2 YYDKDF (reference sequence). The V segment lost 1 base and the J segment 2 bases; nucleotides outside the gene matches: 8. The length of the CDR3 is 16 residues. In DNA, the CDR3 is TGTGCCACCAGCAGAGTAGACAGGGAACAAGCCTACGAGCAGTACGTC. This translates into CATSRVDREQAYEQYV.

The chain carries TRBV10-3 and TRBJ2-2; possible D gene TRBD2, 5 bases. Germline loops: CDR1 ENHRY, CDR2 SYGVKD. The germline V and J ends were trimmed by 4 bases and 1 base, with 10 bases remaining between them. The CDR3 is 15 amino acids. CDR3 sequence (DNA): TGTGCCATCAGTGGGGAAGGAGGGAACACCGGGGAGCTGTTTTTT. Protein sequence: CAISGEGGNTGELFF.

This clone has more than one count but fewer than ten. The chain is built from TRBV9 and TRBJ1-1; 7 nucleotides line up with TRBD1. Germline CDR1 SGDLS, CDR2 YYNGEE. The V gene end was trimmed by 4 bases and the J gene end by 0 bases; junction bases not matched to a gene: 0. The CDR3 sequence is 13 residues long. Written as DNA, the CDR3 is TGTGCCAGCAGCCAGGGGGTGAACACTGAAGCTTTCTTT. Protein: CASSQGVNTEAFF. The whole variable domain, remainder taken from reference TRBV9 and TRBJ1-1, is DSGVTQTPKHLITATGQRVTLRCSPRSGDLSVYWYQQSLDQGLQFLIQYYNGEERAKGNILERFSAQQFPDLHSELNLSSLELGDSALYFCASSQGVNTEAFFGQGTRLTVV.

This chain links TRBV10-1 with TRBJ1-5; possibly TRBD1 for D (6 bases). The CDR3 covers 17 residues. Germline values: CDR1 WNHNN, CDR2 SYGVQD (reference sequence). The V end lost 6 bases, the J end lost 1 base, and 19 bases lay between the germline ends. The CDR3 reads CASRGGEGDGSNQPQHF. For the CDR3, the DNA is TGCGCCAGCAGGGGGGGTGAGGGGGACGGGAGCAATCAGCCCCAGCATTTT.

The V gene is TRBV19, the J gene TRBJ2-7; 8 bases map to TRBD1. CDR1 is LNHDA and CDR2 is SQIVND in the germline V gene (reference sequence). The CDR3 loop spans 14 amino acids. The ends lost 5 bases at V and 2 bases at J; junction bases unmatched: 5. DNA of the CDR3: TGTGCCAGTAGTCAGGGGACAGGCGCCTACGAGCAGTACTTC. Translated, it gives CASSQGTGAYEQYF.

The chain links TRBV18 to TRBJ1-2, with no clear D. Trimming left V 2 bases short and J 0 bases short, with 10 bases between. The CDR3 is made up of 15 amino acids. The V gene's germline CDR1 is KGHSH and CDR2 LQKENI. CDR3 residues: CASSPMTETNYGYTF. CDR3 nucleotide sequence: TGTGCCAGCTCACCAATGACCGAGACTAACTATGGCTACACCTTC.

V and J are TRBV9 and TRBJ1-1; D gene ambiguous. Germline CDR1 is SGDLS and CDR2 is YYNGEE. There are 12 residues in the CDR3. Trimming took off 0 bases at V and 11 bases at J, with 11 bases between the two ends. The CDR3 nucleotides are TGTGCCAGCAGCGTAGCGGAAGGTTTGGCTTTCTTT. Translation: CASSVAEGLAFF.

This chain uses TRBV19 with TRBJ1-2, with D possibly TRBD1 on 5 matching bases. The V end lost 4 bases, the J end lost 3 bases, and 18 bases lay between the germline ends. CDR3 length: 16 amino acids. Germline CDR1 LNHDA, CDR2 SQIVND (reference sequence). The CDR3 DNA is TGTGCCAGTAGTAAAAGACAGTCCGTAAACCACTATGGCTACACCTTC. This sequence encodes CASSKRQSVNHYGYTF.

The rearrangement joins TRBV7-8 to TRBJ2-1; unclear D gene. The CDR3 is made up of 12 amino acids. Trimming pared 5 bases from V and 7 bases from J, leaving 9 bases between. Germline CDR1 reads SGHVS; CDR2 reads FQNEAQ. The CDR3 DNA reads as TGTGCCAGCAGCCGTCTTGGGAATGAGCAGTTCTTC. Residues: CASSRLGNEQFF.

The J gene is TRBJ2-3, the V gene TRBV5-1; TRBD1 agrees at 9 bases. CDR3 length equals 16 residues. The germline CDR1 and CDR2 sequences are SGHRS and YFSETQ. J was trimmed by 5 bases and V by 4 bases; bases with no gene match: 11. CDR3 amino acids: CASSRPFGQGKDTQYF. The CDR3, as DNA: TGCGCCAGCAGCAGACCTTTTGGACAGGGGAAAGATACGCAGTATTTT.

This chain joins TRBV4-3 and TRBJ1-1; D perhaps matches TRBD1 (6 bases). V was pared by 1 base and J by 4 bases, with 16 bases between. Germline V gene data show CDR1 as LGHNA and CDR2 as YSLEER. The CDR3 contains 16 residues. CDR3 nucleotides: TGCGCCAGCAGCCAAGGGTCACCCGGAGGGGGCACTGAAGCTTTCTTT. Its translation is CASSQGSPGGGTEAFF.

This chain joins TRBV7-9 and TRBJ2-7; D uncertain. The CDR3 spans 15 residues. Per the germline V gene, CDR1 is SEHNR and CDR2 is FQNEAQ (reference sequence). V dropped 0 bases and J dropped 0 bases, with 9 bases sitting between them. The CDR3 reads CASSLAGPSSYEQYF. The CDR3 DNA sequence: TGTGCCAGCAGCTTAGCTGGGCCGAGCTCCTACGAGCAGTACTTC.

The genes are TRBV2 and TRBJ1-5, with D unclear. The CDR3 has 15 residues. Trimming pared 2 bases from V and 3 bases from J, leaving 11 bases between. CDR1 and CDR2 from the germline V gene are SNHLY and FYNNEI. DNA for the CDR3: TGTGCCAGCAGTGAATTGGCAGCCTACAATCAGCCCCAGCATTTT. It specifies CASSELAAYNQPQHF.

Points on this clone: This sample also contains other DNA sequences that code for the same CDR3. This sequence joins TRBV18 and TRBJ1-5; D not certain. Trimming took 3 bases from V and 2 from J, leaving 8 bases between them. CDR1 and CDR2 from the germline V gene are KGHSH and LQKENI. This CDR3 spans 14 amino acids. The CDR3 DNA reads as TGTGCCAGCTCACCCGGACTGGGCAATCAGCCCCAGCATTTT. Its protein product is CASSPGLGNQPQHF.

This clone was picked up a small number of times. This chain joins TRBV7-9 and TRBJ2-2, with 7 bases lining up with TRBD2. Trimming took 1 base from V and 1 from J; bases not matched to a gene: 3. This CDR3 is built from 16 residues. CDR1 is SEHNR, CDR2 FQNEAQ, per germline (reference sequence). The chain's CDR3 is CASSLEAGKNTGELFF. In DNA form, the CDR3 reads TGTGCCAGCAGCTTAGAAGCGGGGAAGAACACCGGGGAGCTGTTTTTT. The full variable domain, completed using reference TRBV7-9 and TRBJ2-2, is DTGVSQNPRHKITKRGQNVTFRCDPISEHNRLYWYRQTLGQGPEFLTYFQNEAQLEKSRLLSDRFSAERPKGSFSTLEIQRTEQGDSAMYLCASSLEAGKNTGELFFGEGSRLTVL.

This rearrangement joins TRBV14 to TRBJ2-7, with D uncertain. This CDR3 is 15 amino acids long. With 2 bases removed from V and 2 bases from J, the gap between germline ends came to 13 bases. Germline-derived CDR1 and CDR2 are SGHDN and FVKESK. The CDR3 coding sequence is TGTGCCAGCAGCCAAACGATGTCATACGCCTACGAGCAGTACTTC. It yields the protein CASSQTMSYAYEQYF. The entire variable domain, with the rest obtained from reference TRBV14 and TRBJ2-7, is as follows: EAGVTQFPSHSVIEKGQTVTLRCDPISGHDNLYWYRRVMGKEIKFLLHFVKESKQDESGMPNNRFLAERTGGTYSTLKVQPAELEDSGVYFCASSQTMSYAYEQYFGPGTRLTVT.

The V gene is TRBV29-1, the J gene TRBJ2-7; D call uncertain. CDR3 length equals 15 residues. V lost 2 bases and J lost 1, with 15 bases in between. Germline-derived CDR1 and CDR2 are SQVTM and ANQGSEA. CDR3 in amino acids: CSVEPLTVTSYEQYF. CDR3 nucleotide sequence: TGCAGCGTTGAACCACTTACCGTAACTTCCTACGAGCAGTACTTC.

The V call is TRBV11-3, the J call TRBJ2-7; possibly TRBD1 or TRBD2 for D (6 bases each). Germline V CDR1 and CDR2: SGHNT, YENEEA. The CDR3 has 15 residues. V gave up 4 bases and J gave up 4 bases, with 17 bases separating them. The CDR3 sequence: CASSSRGGLGYEQYV. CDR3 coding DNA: TGTGCCAGCAGCTCTAGAGGGGGACTCGGGTACGAGCAGTACGTC.

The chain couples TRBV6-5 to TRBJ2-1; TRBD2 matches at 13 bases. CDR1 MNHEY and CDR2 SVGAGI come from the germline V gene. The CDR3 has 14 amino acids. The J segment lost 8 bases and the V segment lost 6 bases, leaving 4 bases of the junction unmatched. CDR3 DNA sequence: TGTGCCAGCAGCCCCGGACTAGCGGGAGATGAGCAGTTCTTC. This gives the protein CASSPGLAGDEQFF.

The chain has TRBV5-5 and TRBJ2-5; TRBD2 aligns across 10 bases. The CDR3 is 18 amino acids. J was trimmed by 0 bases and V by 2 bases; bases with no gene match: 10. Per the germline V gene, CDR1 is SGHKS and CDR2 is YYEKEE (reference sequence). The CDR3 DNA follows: TGTGCCAGCAGCTTTTGGGCTAGCGGGGGAGGAAACCAAGAGACCCAGTACTTC. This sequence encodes CASSFWASGGGNQETQYF.

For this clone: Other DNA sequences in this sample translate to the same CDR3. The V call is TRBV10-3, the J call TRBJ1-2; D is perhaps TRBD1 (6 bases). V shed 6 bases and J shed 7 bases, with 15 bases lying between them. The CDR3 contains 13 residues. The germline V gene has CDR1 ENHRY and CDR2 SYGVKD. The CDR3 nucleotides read TGTGCCATCAGCGGGCAGGGGTTTTCTGGCTACACCTTC. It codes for CAISGQGFSGYTF.

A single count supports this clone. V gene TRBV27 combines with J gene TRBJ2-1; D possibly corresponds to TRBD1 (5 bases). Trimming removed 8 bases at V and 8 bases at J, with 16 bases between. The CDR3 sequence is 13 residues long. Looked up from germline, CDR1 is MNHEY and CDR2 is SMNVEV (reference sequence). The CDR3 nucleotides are TGTGCCAGCGGCATCCAGGGTAGTTATGAGCAGTTCTTC. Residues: CASGIQGSYEQFF.

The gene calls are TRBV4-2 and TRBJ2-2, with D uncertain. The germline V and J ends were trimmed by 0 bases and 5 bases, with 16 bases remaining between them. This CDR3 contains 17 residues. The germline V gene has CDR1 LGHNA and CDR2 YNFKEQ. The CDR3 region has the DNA TGTGCCAGCAGCCAAGAAGCTGGTATTAGTGGTACCGGGGAGCTGTTTTTT. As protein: CASSQEAGISGTGELFF.

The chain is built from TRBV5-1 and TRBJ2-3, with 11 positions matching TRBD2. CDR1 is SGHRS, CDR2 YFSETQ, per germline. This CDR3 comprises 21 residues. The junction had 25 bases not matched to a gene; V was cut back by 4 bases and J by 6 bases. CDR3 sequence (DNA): TGCGCCAGCAGCCCTGGAAGAACTAGCGGGGGCACCCTTCGATGGAGGGATACGCAGTATTTT. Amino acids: CASSPGRTSGGTLRWRDTQYF.